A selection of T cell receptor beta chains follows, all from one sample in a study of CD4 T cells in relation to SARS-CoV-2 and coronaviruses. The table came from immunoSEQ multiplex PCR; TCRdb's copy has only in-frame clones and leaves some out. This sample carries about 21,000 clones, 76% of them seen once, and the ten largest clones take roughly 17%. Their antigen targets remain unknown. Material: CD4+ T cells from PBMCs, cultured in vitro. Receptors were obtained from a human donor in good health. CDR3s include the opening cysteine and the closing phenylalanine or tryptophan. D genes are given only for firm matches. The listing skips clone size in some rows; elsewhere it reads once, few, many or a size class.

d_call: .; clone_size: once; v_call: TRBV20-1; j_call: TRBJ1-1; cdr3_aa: CSARDVELAFF; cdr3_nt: TGCAGTGCTAGAGACGTCGAGTTAGCTTTCTTT
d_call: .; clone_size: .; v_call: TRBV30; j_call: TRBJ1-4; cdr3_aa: CASSGRNNEKLFF; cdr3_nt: TGTGCCTCTTCGGGCAGAAACAATGAAAAACTGTTTTTT
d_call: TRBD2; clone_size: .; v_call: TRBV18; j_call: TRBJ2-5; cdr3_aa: CASSPARTSGREETQYF; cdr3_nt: TGTGCCAGCTCACCCGCAAGGACTAGCGGGAGGGAAGAGACCCAGTACTTC
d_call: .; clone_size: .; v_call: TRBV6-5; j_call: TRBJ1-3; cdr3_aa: CASTLLSSGNTIYF; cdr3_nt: TGTGCCAGCACGTTACTAAGCTCTGGAAACACCATATATTTT
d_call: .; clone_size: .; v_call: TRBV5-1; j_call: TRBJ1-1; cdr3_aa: CASSLYSNTEAFF; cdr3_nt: TGCGCCAGCAGCTTGTATTCCAACACTGAAGCTTTCTTT
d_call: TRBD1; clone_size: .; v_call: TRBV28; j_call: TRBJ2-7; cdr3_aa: CASRDRGYGMGYEQYF; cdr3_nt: TGTGCCAGCAGGGACAGGGGGTACGGGATGGGGTACGAGCAGTACTTC
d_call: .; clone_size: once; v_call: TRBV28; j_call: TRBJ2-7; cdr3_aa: CASSWSAEQYF; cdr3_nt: TGTGCCAGCAGTTGGTCGGCGGAGCAGTACTTC
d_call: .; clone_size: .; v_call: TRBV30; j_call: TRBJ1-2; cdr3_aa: CAWVRDEGDYGYTF; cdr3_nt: TGTGCCTGGGTCAGGGATGAGGGGGACTATGGCTACACCTTC
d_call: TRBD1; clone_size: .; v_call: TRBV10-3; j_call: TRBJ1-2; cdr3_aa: CAIRGTQGASGYTF; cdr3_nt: TGTGCCATCAGGGGAACACAGGGGGCATCTGGCTACACCTTC
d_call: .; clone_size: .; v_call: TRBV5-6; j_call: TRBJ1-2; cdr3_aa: CASSFKGVLAGYTF; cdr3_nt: TGTGCCAGCAGCTTTAAGGGGGTTCTGGCTGGCTACACCTTC
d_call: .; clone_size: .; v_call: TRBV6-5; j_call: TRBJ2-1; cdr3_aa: CASSRQGGSSEQFF; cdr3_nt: TGTGCCAGCAGTAGACAGGGAGGGTCAAGTGAGCAGTTCTTC
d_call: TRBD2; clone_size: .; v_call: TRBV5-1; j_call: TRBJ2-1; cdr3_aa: CASSPGTSGGLEQFF; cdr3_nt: TGCGCCAGCAGCCCTGGGACTAGCGGGGGACTTGAGCAGTTCTTC
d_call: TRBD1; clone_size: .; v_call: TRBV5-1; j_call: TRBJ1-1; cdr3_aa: CASSSSGQGDYTEAFF; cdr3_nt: TGCGCCAGCAGCTCCTCCGGACAGGGGGACTACACTGAAGCTTTCTTT
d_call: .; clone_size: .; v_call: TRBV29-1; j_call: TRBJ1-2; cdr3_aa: CSVDWVGYGYTF; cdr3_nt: TGCAGCGTTGACTGGGTCGGCTATGGCTACACCTTC
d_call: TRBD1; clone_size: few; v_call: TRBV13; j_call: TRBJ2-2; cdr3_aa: CASSLGQGAGTGELFF; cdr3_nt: TGTGCCAGCAGCTTAGGGCAGGGGGCTGGAACCGGGGAGCTGTTTTTT
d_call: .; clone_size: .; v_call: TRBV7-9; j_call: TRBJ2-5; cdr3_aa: CASSLVPAQETQYF; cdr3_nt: TGTGCCAGCAGCTTAGTACCCGCCCAAGAGACCCAGTACTTC
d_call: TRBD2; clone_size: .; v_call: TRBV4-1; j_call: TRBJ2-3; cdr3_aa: CASSQTPVIAGADTQYF; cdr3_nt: TGCGCCAGCAGCCAAACCCCAGTGATAGCGGGAGCAGATACGCAGTATTTT
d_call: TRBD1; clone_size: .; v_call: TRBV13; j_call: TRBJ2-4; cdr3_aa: CASSLEASDRAKNIQYF; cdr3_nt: TGTGCCAGCAGCTTAGAAGCGTCGGACAGGGCCAAAAACATTCAGTACTTC
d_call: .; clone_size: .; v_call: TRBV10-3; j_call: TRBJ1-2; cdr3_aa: CAISFTGRDYGYTF; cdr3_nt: TGTGCCATCAGTTTTACCGGGAGGGACTATGGCTACACCTTC
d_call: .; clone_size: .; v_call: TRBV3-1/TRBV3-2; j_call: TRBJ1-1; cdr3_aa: CASSFGQMNTEAFF; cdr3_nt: TGTGCCAGCAGCTTTGGACAGATGAACACTGAAGCTTTCTTT
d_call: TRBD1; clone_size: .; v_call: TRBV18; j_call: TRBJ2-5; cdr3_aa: CASSPPAGGETQYF; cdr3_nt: TGTGCCAGCTCACCACCGGCAGGGGGAGAGACCCAGTACTTC
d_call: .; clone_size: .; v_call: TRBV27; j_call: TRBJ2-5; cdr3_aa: CASSFKGDETQYF; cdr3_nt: TGTGCCAGCAGTTTTAAGGGAGACGAGACCCAGTACTTC
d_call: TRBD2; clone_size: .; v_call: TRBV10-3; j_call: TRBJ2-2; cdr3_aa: CAISEGTTYTGELFF; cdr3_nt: TGTGCCATCAGTGAGGGGACTACATATACCGGGGAGCTGTTTTTT
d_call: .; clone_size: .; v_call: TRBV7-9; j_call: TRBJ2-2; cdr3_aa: CASSPNRGPRELFF; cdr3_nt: TGTGCCAGCAGCCCCAACCGGGGCCCTAGGGAGCTGTTTTTT
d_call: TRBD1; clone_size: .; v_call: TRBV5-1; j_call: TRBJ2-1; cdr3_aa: CASSLEGARSRPQEFF; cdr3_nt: TGCGCCAGCAGCTTGGAGGGGGCCAGGTCGAGACCCCAGGAGTTCTTC
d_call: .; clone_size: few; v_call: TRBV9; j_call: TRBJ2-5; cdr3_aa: CASSSRGGLSETQYF; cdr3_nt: TGTGCCAGCAGCTCCAGGGGGGGGCTCTCAGAGACCCAGTACTTC
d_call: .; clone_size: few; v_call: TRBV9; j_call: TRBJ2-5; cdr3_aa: CASSVGPPRDTYQETQYF; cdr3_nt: TGTGCCAGCAGCGTAGGCCCTCCTCGGGACACCTACCAAGAGACCCAGTACTTC
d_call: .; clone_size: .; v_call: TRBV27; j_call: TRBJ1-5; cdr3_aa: CASSLGGDQPQHF; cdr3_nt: TGTGCCAGCAGTTTAGGGGGAGACCAGCCCCAGCATTTT
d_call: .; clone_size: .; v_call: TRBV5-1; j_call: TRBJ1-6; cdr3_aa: CASSLDEGSNSPLHF; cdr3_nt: TGCGCCAGCAGCTTGGATGAGGGGAGCAATTCACCCCTCCACTTT
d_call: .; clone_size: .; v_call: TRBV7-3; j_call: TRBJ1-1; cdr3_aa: CASSLRADTEAFF; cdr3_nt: TGTGCCAGCAGCTTACGGGCCGACACTGAAGCTTTCTTT
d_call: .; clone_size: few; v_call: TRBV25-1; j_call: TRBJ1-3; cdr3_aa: CASMSVGASSGNTIYF; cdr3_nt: TGTGCCAGCATGTCCGTAGGGGCGAGTTCTGGAAACACCATATATTTT